This paragraph covers one T cell receptor (beta chain) sequence. Donors were grouped by their self-reported clinical history. Symptom resolution, clearance, or two negative PCRs marked donors in Cohort 3 as recovered. Per the study methods: Nucleated cell number was recorded as an estimate derived from reference gene primer amplification. The table came from immunoSEQ multiplex PCR; TCRdb's copy has only in-frame clones and leaves some out. V, J and clone size are taken as reported in that table, and D and trimming were inferred from the DNA itself. This table holds under 250,000 clones, under 90% found once. The germline CDR1 and CDR2 sequences are SNHLY and FYNNEI. V was trimmed by 4 bases and J by 2 bases, leaving 17 bases between them. The CDR3 is 16 residues long. This sample stems from a study of blood T cell repertoires in COVID-19. In the study overall: T cells, B-cell-depleted T cells, or PBMCs provided the cDNA or gDNA that served as material.

This chain links TRBV2 with TRBJ2-5; D is perhaps TRBD1 (6 bases). This clonotype was obtained from an older woman who had recovered from COVID-19. Sequenced input: PBMCs or T cells enriched from blood (not recorded which). The CDR3 loop reads CASSGSRLRGQETQYF. CDR3 bases: TGTGCCAGCAGTGGAAGTCGATTGAGGGGGCAAGAGACCCAGTACTTC.